This TCR beta chain was recorded in a study of control samples from healthy donors and cancer patients. Using immunoSEQ multiplex PCR, the repertoire was profiled, and TCRdb retains in-frame clones only, with some absent. The repertoire holds about 170,000 clones, with just under 95% as singletons. Deletions cut 5 bases from V and 5 bases from J, with 9 bases between. The CDR3 has 12 residues. This clonotype was obtained from a woman aged 60 to 75 in good health. The chain uses TRBV12-3 or TRBV12-4 and TRBJ1-1; D is uncertain. Input material: blood. CDR3 loop: CASSPSVTEAFF. The CDR3 region has the DNA TGTGCCAGCAGTCCTTCGGTGACTGAAGCTTTCTTT.